The 20 T cell receptor beta chains in this list originate from one sample, sequenced in a study of shared clonotypes between healthy human individuals. CD8 cells classed as naive were CD45RO-negative and positively selected for CCR7, excluding terminally differentiated effector memory CD45RA+ cells. Sequenced by immunoSEQ multiplex PCR; TCRdb stores in-frame clones only, minus some. Of nearly 2 million clones listed, about 95% are singletons. The specimen sequenced was naive CD8+ T cells sorted from blood. Receptors originate from a man aged 18 to 29 in good health.

This clone was detected once. The chain links TRBV4-1 to TRBJ2-1, with a possible D match to TRBD1 (6 bases). Germline loops: CDR1 MGHRA, CDR2 YSYEKL. The CDR3 length is 14 residues. V was shortened by 4 bases and J by 4 bases, with 11 bases between the two germline ends. CDR3 nucleotide sequence: TGCGCCAGCAGCCTGGGGGCAGATTACAATGAGCAGTTCTTC. Its translation: CASSLGADYNEQFF.

The rearrangement links TRBV7-6 to TRBJ2-7; D is unclear. V shed 1 base and J shed 2 bases, with 15 bases lying between them. The CDR3 runs to 16 residues. CDR1 SGHVS and CDR2 FNYEAQ come from the germline V gene. The CDR3 reads CASSLVAGEGTYEQYF. The CDR3 region has the DNA TGTGCCAGCAGCTTAGTGGCCGGAGAAGGAACCTACGAGCAGTACTTC.

V gene TRBV27 combines with J gene TRBJ1-2; D gene ambiguous. CDR3 length: 15 residues. Per germline, CDR1 MNHEY and CDR2 SMNVEV (reference sequence). V lost 2 bases and J lost 8, with 18 bases in between. This CDR3 is CASSLALDSTYGYTF. The CDR3, as DNA: TGTGCCAGCAGTTTAGCCCTCGACTCAACCTACGGCTACACCTTC.

Turning to this clone: The sample contains more than one DNA sequence encoding this CDR3. The chain combines TRBV4-1 with TRBJ1-5; tentatively, D is TRBD1 (6 bases). Germline V lookup: CDR1 MGHRA, CDR2 YSYEKL. Trimming removed 1 base from V and 4 bases from J, with 8 bases in between. This CDR3 comprises 14 residues. CDR3 nucleotides: TGCGCCAGCAGCCAAGGGACAGCTAATCAGCCCCAGCATTTT. Residues: CASSQGTANQPQHF.

The chain uses TRBV5-6 and TRBJ2-5; D gene uncertain. V lost 2 bases and J lost 3, with 11 bases in between. The CDR3 contains 14 residues. The germline V gene has CDR1 SGHDT and CDR2 YYEEEE. The CDR3 spells CASSLGQVKETQYF. The CDR3 DNA follows: TGTGCCAGCAGCTTAGGGCAGGTTAAAGAGACCCAGTACTTC.

The chain employs TRBV30 and TRBJ2-7; D gene ambiguous. This CDR3 is 14 amino acids long. Trimming cost V 2 bases and J 1 base, with 12 bases left between them. Germline V lookup: CDR1 GTSNPN, CDR2 SVGIG (reference sequence). The CDR3 region has the DNA TGTGCCTGGAGTCGCGGTAGTTCGTCCTACGAGCAGTACTTC. This gives the protein CAWSRGSSSYEQYF.

This clone was detected only a few times. The chain joins TRBV5-6 to TRBJ2-1; 7 bases match TRBD2. The CDR3 loop spans 14 amino acids. Germline CDR1 SGHDT, CDR2 YYEEEE. Losses at the gene ends were 1 base for V and 3 bases for J; bases not matched to a gene: 1. The CDR3 protein is CASSLWGGYNEQFF. In DNA, the CDR3 is TGTGCCAGCAGCTTGTGGGGGGGCTACAATGAGCAGTTCTTC. Based on the CDR3 plus reference TRBV5-6 and TRBJ2-1, the full variable domain is DAGVTQSPTHLIKTRGQQVTLRCSPKSGHDTVSWYQQALGQGPQFIFQYYEEEERQRGNFPDRFSGHQFPNYSSELNVNALLLGDSALYLCASSLWGGYNEQFFGPGTRLTVL.

The chain has TRBV10-3 and TRBJ2-7; D possibly corresponds to TRBD1 (6 bases). The germline gives CDR1 ENHRY, CDR2 SYGVKD. The CDR3 totals 15 residues. V was shortened by 4 bases and J by 0 bases, with 13 bases between the two germline ends. CDR3 DNA sequence: TGTGCCATCAGTGCGGAACAGGGAAGCTCCTACGAGCAGTACTTC. Its translation: CAISAEQGSSYEQYF.

This chain links TRBV10-3 with TRBJ1-1; 9 positions agree with TRBD1. J was trimmed by 5 bases and V by 0 bases; bases with no gene match: 4. The CDR3 consists of 15 residues. In germline, CDR1 is ENHRY, CDR2 SYGVKD. The CDR3 bases are TGTGCCATCAGTGAGTCTACAGGGGGCTATACTGAAGCTTTCTTT. Translation: CAISESTGGYTEAFF.

The chain's CDR3 is CSAFDLAAFF. For the CDR3, the DNA is TGCAGCGCCTTTGACTTGGCGGCTTTCTTT. J is TRBJ1-1 and V is TRBV29-1; D call uncertain. The V and J ends lost 7 bases and 11 bases respectively, with 14 bases between them. This CDR3 contains 10 residues. Germline V gene sequence: CDR1 SQVTM, CDR2 ANQGSEA.

CDR3 DNA: TGCGCCAGCAGCCAAGGATTGGCGGGTCCTTCTGCGGCCTACGAGCAGTACTTC. This codes for CASSQGLAGPSAAYEQYF. The chain carries TRBV4-3 and TRBJ2-7, with D maybe TRBD2 (5 bases). This CDR3 spans 18 amino acids. CDR1 and CDR2 (germline): LGHNA, YSLEER. Deletions cut 1 base from V and 2 bases from J, with 21 bases between.

The J gene is TRBJ2-1, the V gene TRBV10-3; D is possibly TRBD1 (5 bases). CDR1 is ENHRY and CDR2 is SYGVKD in the germline V gene. The V and J ends lost 3 bases and 0 bases respectively, with 15 bases between them. The CDR3 has 17 amino acids. In DNA form, the CDR3 reads TGTGCCATCAGTGATGACAGCCTAAGGAGCTCCTACAATGAGCAGTTCTTC. This sequence encodes CAISDDSLRSSYNEQFF.

This chain joins TRBV7-2 and TRBJ1-4, with 7 bases identical to TRBD1. Germline CDR1 reads SGHTA; CDR2 reads FQGNSA. This CDR3 has 14 residues. J was trimmed by 8 bases and V by 0 bases; bases with no gene match: 3. CDR3 coding DNA: TGTGCCAGCAGCTTAGCAGGGGGCGCGGAAAAACTGTTTTTT. Its translation: CASSLAGGAEKLFF. Variable domain in full (rest from reference TRBV7-2 and TRBJ1-4): GAGVSQSPSNKVTEKGKDVELRCDPISGHTALYWYRQSLGQGLEFLIYFQGNSAPDKSGLPSDRFSAERTGGSVSTLTIQRTQQEDSAVYLCASSLAGGAEKLFFGSGTQLSVL.

This clone was recorded a few times. The chain employs TRBV4-1 and TRBJ1-1, with D perhaps TRBD1 (5 bases). Trimming stripped 11 bases from V and 7 bases from J, with 23 bases between. The CDR3 consists of 14 residues. Germline values: CDR1 MGHRA, CDR2 YSYEKL. Written as DNA, the CDR3 is TGCGCCGCCGGCGACCGGGACCCAGCGGGTGAAGCTTTCTTT. Protein product: CAAGDRDPAGEAFF.

This clone was recorded only once. The V and J genes are TRBV28 and TRBJ2-7, with D possibly matching TRBD1 (6 bases). CDR1 is MDHEN, CDR2 SYDVKM, per germline. The V and J ends lost 5 bases and 7 bases respectively, with 18 bases between them. This CDR3 comprises 14 residues. In nucleotides, the CDR3 is TGTGCCAGCAGTGATTATGTGGGGCAGGGGGAGCAGTACTTC. Translation: CASSDYVGQGEQYF.

This chain joins TRBV25-1 and TRBJ1-1; TRBD1 might be the D (5 bases). This CDR3 has 14 amino acids. From germline, CDR1 is MGHDK and CDR2 SYGVNS. With 3 bases removed from V and 6 bases from J, the gap between germline ends came to 14 bases. CDR3 residues: CASSEGGAWAEAFF. As DNA, the CDR3 is TGTGCCAGCAGTGAGGGAGGGGCTTGGGCTGAAGCTTTCTTT.

The gene calls are TRBV6-4 and TRBJ1-1; D unresolved. CDR3 size: 12 residues. The germline gives CDR1 MRHNA, CDR2 SNTAGT. Trimming removed 1 base from V and 5 bases from J, with 5 bases in between. CDR3 in amino acids: CASSDFGTEAFF. As DNA, the CDR3 is TGTGCCAGCAGTGACTTTGGGACTGAAGCTTTCTTT.

On this clone: Other nucleotide sequences from this sample produce the same CDR3. The genes are TRBV7-6 and TRBJ2-5, with D possibly TRBD2 on 5 matching bases. With 4 bases removed from V and 4 bases from J, the gap between germline ends came to 16 bases. Germline loops: CDR1 SGHVS, CDR2 FNYEAQ. The CDR3 contains 15 residues. This CDR3 reads CASSSSGGLGETQYF. The CDR3 DNA reads as TGTGCCAGCAGCTCCTCCGGAGGACTGGGAGAGACCCAGTACTTC.

The chain joins TRBV13 to TRBJ2-3; 10 bases are a match to TRBD2. Germline CDR1 and CDR2: PRHDT and FYEKMQ (reference sequence). The J segment lost 0 bases and the V segment lost 5 bases, leaving 14 bases of the junction unmatched. There are 19 residues in the CDR3. The CDR3 sequence is CASSLRLAGFTISTDTQYF. The CDR3, as DNA: TGTGCCAGCAGCCTGAGACTAGCGGGCTTTACAATTAGCACAGATACGCAGTATTTT.

The chain carries TRBV29-1 and TRBJ1-2; 9 nucleotides match TRBD1. V lost 1 base, J lost 0 bases, and 6 bases stayed unmatched. Germline assignment: CDR1 SQVTM and CDR2 ANQGSEA. This CDR3 has 16 residues. The CDR3 DNA reads TGCAGCGTTGAAGGATCCCGGGACAGGGCTAACTATGGCTACACCTTC. It specifies CSVEGSRDRANYGYTF.